Below are 4 T cell receptor beta chains sequenced from a single sample in a study of cytomegalovirus exposure and HLA in healthy donors. Libraries were prepared by immunoSEQ multiplex PCR; TCRdb keeps only in-frame clonotypes and omits some of them. The sample yields 220,000 or so clones, over 80% seen once. The sequenced sample consisted of PBMCs. These receptors were obtained from a woman aged 25 to 39 in good health and CMV-seropositive.

The chain combines TRBV19 with TRBJ2-7; unclear D gene. Between the trimmed V and J ends, which lost 0 bases and 2 bases, there was a span of 8 bases. This CDR3 has 14 amino acids. Germline values: CDR1 LNHDA, CDR2 SQIVND (reference sequence). The CDR3 here is CASSIDRHPYEQYF. The CDR3 coding sequence is TGTGCCAGTAGTATAGACCGACACCCCTACGAGCAGTACTTC. Supplemented by reference TRBV19 and TRBJ2-7, the full variable domain reads DGGITQSPKYLFRKEGQNVTLSCEQNLNHDAMYWYRQDPGQGLRLIYYSQIVNDFQKGDIAEGYSVSREKKESFPLTVTSAQKNPTAFYLCASSIDRHPYEQYFGPGTRLTVT.

The genes are TRBV29-1 and TRBJ2-2; D call uncertain. Germline V gene data show CDR1 as SQVTM and CDR2 as ANQGSEA. The CDR3 is 12 residues long. V lost 2 bases, J lost 3 bases, and 4 bases lay in between. This CDR3 is CSVELDTGELFF. DNA of the CDR3: TGCAGCGTTGAATTGGACACCGGGGAGCTGTTTTTT.

The rearrangement links TRBV2 to TRBJ2-5; D may be TRBD1 or TRBD2 (6 bases each). The CDR3 is 14 residues long. Between the trimmed V and J ends, which lost 9 bases and 5 bases, there was a span of 19 bases. CDR1 is SNHLY, CDR2 FYNNEI, per germline. Here the CDR3 reads CARGGRTETETQYF. CDR3 coding DNA: TGTGCCAGAGGGGGGCGGACAGAAACGGAGACCCAGTACTTC.

The V and J genes are TRBV27 and TRBJ2-7; 7 nucleotides align to TRBD2. Germline CDR1 is MNHEY and CDR2 is SMNVEV (reference sequence). The CDR3 spans 14 residues. Unmatched junction bases numbered 5, after V lost 2 bases and J lost 4 bases. The CDR3 DNA reads as TGTGCCAGCAGTTTAAGCGGGACTGGGTACGAGCAGTACTTC. Amino acids: CASSLSGTGYEQYF.